The 32 T cell receptor beta chains in this list originate from one sample, sequenced in a study of T cells after posttransplantation cyclophosphamide. The assay was immunoSEQ multiplex PCR, and TCRdb's table has in-frame clones only and misses some. The sample contains about 10,000 clones, roughly 89% of which appear only once. Material: memory CD4+ T cells sorted from PBMCs. These receptors all stem from a woman aged 60 to 75 in good health, CMV-negative, and a related stem cell transplant donor.

The chain has TRBV7-9 and TRBJ2-6; the match to TRBD1 covers 10 bases. The CDR3 is 18 amino acids. In germline, CDR1 is SEHNR, CDR2 FQNEAQ (reference sequence). V dropped 5 bases and J dropped 1; count of bases not matched to a gene: 8. This CDR3 is CASSAFRTGGSGANVLTF. The CDR3 bases are TGTGCCAGCAGCGCCTTTCGGACAGGGGGTTCTGGGGCCAACGTCCTGACTTTC. The complete variable domain, with remaining parts taken from reference TRBV7-9 and TRBJ2-6, reads DTGVSQNPRHKITKRGQNVTFRCDPISEHNRLYWYRQTLGQGPEFLTYFQNEAQLEKSRLLSDRFSAERPKGSFSTLEIQRTEQGDSAMYLCASSAFRTGGSGANVLTFGAGSRLTVL.

The chain is built from TRBV7-2 and TRBJ2-5; 8 nucleotides match TRBD2. Per the germline V gene, CDR1 is SGHTA and CDR2 is FQGNSA. This CDR3 spans 15 amino acids. V was pared by 2 bases and J by 4 bases, with 6 bases of the junction left unmatched. CDR3 nucleotide sequence: TGTGCCAGCAGCTTATTTCGGGGGGGCCCAGAGACCCAGTACTTC. It encodes CASSLFRGGPETQYF.

The chain carries TRBV5-6 and TRBJ1-1; 8 bases agree with TRBD1. There are 17 residues in the CDR3. The germline CDR1 and CDR2 sequences are SGHDT and YYEEEE. V shed 1 base, J shed 0 bases, and the junction held 8 bases outside the gene matches. The CDR3 loop is CASSLYRGSFMNTEAFF. CDR3 nucleotides: TGTGCCAGCAGCTTGTACAGGGGGAGTTTCATGAACACTGAAGCTTTCTTT.

This sequence joins TRBV18 and TRBJ2-1, with D possibly TRBD2 on 5 matching bases. This CDR3 has 15 amino acids. CDR1 is KGHSH, CDR2 LQKENI, per germline. The germline V and J ends were trimmed by 0 bases and 5 bases, with 11 bases remaining between them. CDR3 region: CASSPPRAADNEQFF. The CDR3 nucleotides read TGTGCCAGCTCACCACCGAGGGCAGCCGACAATGAGCAGTTCTTC.

The chain couples TRBV19 to TRBJ1-2, with 10 bases identical to TRBD1. The CDR3 has 17 amino acids. Germline CDR1 reads LNHDA; CDR2 reads SQIVND (reference sequence). J lost 9 bases, V lost 1 base, and 14 bases had no gene match. The CDR3, as DNA: TGTGCCAGTAGTATAGTTCCGAGACTCGGACAGGGGGTACGCTACACCTTC. It is translated as CASSIVPRLGQGVRYTF.

This clone was seen a single time. The V call is TRBV19, the J call TRBJ1-5; no definite D call. Per the germline V gene, CDR1 is LNHDA and CDR2 is SQIVND (reference sequence). V was pared by 1 base and J by 5 bases, with 9 bases between. This CDR3 contains 14 residues. CDR3 sequence: CASSIGGYYQPQHF. The DNA for the CDR3 is TGTGCCAGTAGTATAGGAGGGTACTATCAGCCCCAGCATTTT.

The chain carries TRBV21-1 and TRBJ2-7; the table gives TRBD2 as D, unverified against the DNA. TRBV21-1 is noted as a pseudogene. The CDR3 length is 15 residues. Here the CDR3 reads CASSKVAGVPYEQYF. The CDR3, as DNA: TGTGCCAGCAGCAAAGTAGCGGGGGTTCCCTACGAGCAGTACTTC.

The V gene is TRBV7-9, the J gene TRBJ2-2, with 8 nucleotides matching TRBD2. Germline trimming cut 5 bases from V and 1 base from J; bases unmatched to any gene: 6. This CDR3 has 16 residues. Per germline, CDR1 SEHNR and CDR2 FQNEAQ (reference sequence). The CDR3 nucleotides read TGTGCCAGCAGCCCGAGAGCGGGGGTGAACACCGGGGAGCTGTTTTTT. Amino acid sequence: CASSPRAGVNTGELFF.

This chain joins TRBV19 and TRBJ2-7; maybe TRBD2 (6 bases). Germline lookup yields CDR1 LNHDA and CDR2 SQIVND (reference sequence). The CDR3 loop spans 16 amino acids. Trimming took 1 base from V and 2 from J, leaving 15 bases between them. The chain's CDR3 is CASSIVPGGNTYEQYF. CDR3 nucleotides: TGTGCCAGTAGTATAGTTCCAGGCGGGAATACCTACGAGCAGTACTTC.

V usage is TRBV9 and J usage is TRBJ2-3; D not certain. The germline V and J ends were trimmed by 0 bases and 2 bases, with 13 bases remaining between them. Germline values: CDR1 SGDLS, CDR2 YYNGEE. The CDR3 extends over 16 amino acids. The CDR3 DNA is TGTGCCAGCAGCGTAGAAGGCGGCTCTTCCACAGATACGCAGTATTTT. Translation gives CASSVEGGSSTDTQYF.

This chain connects TRBV7-6 to TRBJ2-5, with 12 bases aligning to TRBD2. This CDR3 is 16 amino acids long. V dropped 6 bases and J dropped 4; count of bases not matched to a gene: 9. Germline CDR1 SGHVS, CDR2 FNYEAQ. The DNA for the CDR3 is TGTGCCAGCAGGCGAACGACTAGCGGGGGATTAGAGACCCAGTACTTC. It encodes CASRRTTSGGLETQYF.

The J gene is TRBJ2-3, the V gene TRBV7-9, with 7 bases matching TRBD2. Per the germline V gene, CDR1 is SEHNR and CDR2 is FQNEAQ (reference sequence). The junction had 19 bases not matched to a gene; V was cut back by 5 bases and J by 2 bases. The CDR3 has 19 residues. CDR3 sequence (DNA): TGTGCCAGCAGCGCCTCTAGCGGATTCTGGCACACCACCACAGATACGCAGTATTTT. It is translated as CASSASSGFWHTTTDTQYF.

The chain recombines TRBV15 with TRBJ2-7; TRBD1 matches 8 bases. V gave up 4 bases and J gave up 0 bases; unmatched junction bases: 8. The CDR3 is made up of 16 amino acids. Germline values: CDR1 LNHNV, CDR2 YYDKDF (reference sequence). In DNA form, the CDR3 reads TGTGCCACCAGCACCTCCGGACAGGGCCTCTCCTACGAGCAGTACTTC. Protein product: CATSTSGQGLSYEQYF.

The chain combines TRBV2 with TRBJ2-3, with D possibly TRBD2 on 5 matching bases. The CDR3 covers 15 residues. CDR1 and CDR2 from the germline V gene are SNHLY and FYNNEI. Trimming removed 6 bases from V and 0 bases from J, with 13 bases in between. This CDR3 reads CASRGLALSTDTQYF. CDR3 nucleotides: TGTGCCAGCAGAGGGTTAGCGTTAAGCACAGATACGCAGTATTTT.

J is TRBJ1-6 and V is TRBV5-8, with D possibly matching TRBD1 (6 bases). This CDR3 has 15 residues. The germline V and J ends were trimmed by 0 bases and 8 bases, with 12 bases remaining between them. The germline V gene encodes CDR1 SGHTS and CDR2 YDEGEE. CDR3 residues: CASSLVTQGHSPLHF. CDR3 nucleotide sequence: TGTGCCAGCAGCTTGGTAACCCAGGGGCATTCACCCCTCCACTTT.

The J gene is TRBJ2-1, the V gene TRBV19; 8 nucleotides agree with TRBD1. The trim removed 5 bases at V and 7 bases at J, leaving 10 bases unmatched. Per the germline V gene, CDR1 is LNHDA and CDR2 is SQIVND (reference sequence). The length of the CDR3 is 15 residues. The CDR3 DNA sequence: TGTGCCAGTAGTCTGGGGCAGGGGGCAAGGAATGAGCAGTTCTTC. This translates into CASSLGQGARNEQFF.

This clone was seen a handful of times. The chain couples TRBV6-1 to TRBJ2-2; perhaps TRBD1 as D (5 bases). Looked up from germline, CDR1 is MNHNS and CDR2 is SASEGT. The V end lost 7 bases, the J end lost 0 bases, and 9 bases lay between the germline ends. The CDR3 totals 14 residues. In DNA form, the CDR3 reads TGTGCCAGCAACGGACACTCGAACACCGGGGAGCTGTTTTTT. This encodes CASNGHSNTGELFF.

The genes are TRBV4-2 and TRBJ1-1; D gene unclear. In germline, CDR1 is LGHNA, CDR2 YNFKEQ. V dropped 0 bases and J dropped 1 base, with 9 bases sitting between them. There are 15 residues in the CDR3. The CDR3 protein is CASSQDIQPNTEAFF. The DNA for the CDR3 is TGTGCCAGCAGCCAAGATATACAGCCGAACACTGAAGCTTTCTTT.

This clone was recorded only once. V gene TRBV19 combines with J gene TRBJ1-1; D not certain. CDR3 size: 13 residues. Germline values: CDR1 LNHDA, CDR2 SQIVND (reference sequence). Between the trimmed V and J ends, which lost 6 bases and 1 base, there was a span of 9 bases. The CDR3 DNA reads as TGTGCCAGTAGAACTTATCGGAACACTGAAGCTTTCTTT. Protein: CASRTYRNTEAFF.

As regards this clone: Other nucleotide sequences in the sample specify the same CDR3. The chain combines TRBV6-5 with TRBJ1-6, with D possibly TRBD1 on 5 matching bases. In germline, CDR1 is MNHEY, CDR2 SVGAGI. Trimming shortened V by 6 bases and J by 0 bases, and 9 bases separated the two germline ends. CDR3 size: 15 residues. The CDR3 spells CASSHRSSYNSPLHF. The CDR3 DNA follows: TGTGCCAGCAGCCACAGGAGCTCCTATAATTCACCCCTCCACTTT.

The V and J genes are TRBV7-7 and TRBJ2-3, with D possibly TRBD2 on 5 matching bases. Per the germline V gene, CDR1 is SSHAT and CDR2 is FNYEAQ (reference sequence). V dropped 5 bases and J dropped 6 bases, with 12 bases sitting between them. The CDR3 length is 13 residues. The CDR3 spells CASSLTRGDTQYF. CDR3 in DNA: TGTGCCAGCAGCCTGACCAGAGGGGATACGCAGTATTTT.

The V call is TRBV28, the J call TRBJ1-1; D is possibly TRBD1 (6 bases). Germline CDR1 and CDR2: MDHEN and SYDVKM. Trimming stripped 2 bases from V and 10 bases from J, with 11 bases between. This CDR3 has 12 residues. For the CDR3, the DNA is TGTGCCAGCAGTTTAGGTACCAGGGGAGCTTTCTTT. Translation: CASSLGTRGAFF.

V is TRBV2 and J is TRBJ2-7; 11 bases line up with TRBD2. The CDR3 totals 18 residues. From germline, CDR1 is SNHLY and CDR2 FYNNEI. V lost 3 bases, J lost 5 bases, and 15 bases stayed unmatched. In DNA, the CDR3 is TGTGCCAGCAGTGACATCGGAGGCCTAGCGGGAGGAAAGCACGAGCAGTACTTC. Protein: CASSDIGGLAGGKHEQYF. The full variable domain, in which reference TRBV2 and TRBJ2-7 provide the parts outside the CDR3, is EPEVTQTPSHQVTQMGQEVILRCVPISNHLYFYWYRQILGQKVEFLVSFYNNEISEKSEIFDDQFSVERPDGSNFTLKIRSTKLEDSAMYFCASSDIGGLAGGKHEQYFGPGTRLTVT.

The chain joins TRBV5-1 to TRBJ1-1; D is uncertain. This CDR3 contains 14 residues. Deletions cut 6 bases from V and 0 bases from J, with 12 bases between. Germline-derived CDR1 and CDR2 are SGHRS and YFSETQ. DNA of the CDR3: TGCGCCAGCACAGGAGGCAGTTTGAACACTGAAGCTTTCTTT. This gives the protein CASTGGSLNTEAFF.

The chain uses TRBV7-9 and TRBJ1-1, with TRBD1 as a possible D gene (6 bases). The CDR3 runs to 18 residues. The V and J ends lost 2 bases and 3 bases respectively, with 22 bases between them. From germline, CDR1 is SEHNR and CDR2 FQNEAQ (reference sequence). This chain's CDR3 is CASSLQGRPGERHTEAFF. The CDR3 coding sequence is TGTGCCAGCAGCTTACAGGGGCGCCCAGGGGAGAGGCACACTGAAGCTTTCTTT.

The rearrangement uses TRBV13 and TRBJ1-4; TRBD1 might be the D (6 bases). Germline CDR1 is PRHDT and CDR2 is FYEKMQ (reference sequence). V was pared by 3 bases and J by 7 bases, with 15 bases between. The CDR3 loop spans 15 amino acids. The CDR3 here is CASSFLGQGSEKLFF. The CDR3 DNA reads as TGTGCCAGCAGCTTCCTAGGGCAGGGGAGTGAAAAACTGTTTTTT.

This chain joins TRBV6-4 and TRBJ2-3, with 11 bases identical to TRBD2. Germline-derived CDR1 and CDR2 are MRHNA and SNTAGT. The J segment lost 1 base and the V segment lost 5 bases, leaving 5 bases of the junction unmatched. This CDR3 is 16 amino acids long. The CDR3 DNA follows: TGTGCCAGCAGTCCGACTAGCGGGGCCCGCACAGATACGCAGTATTTT. This sequence encodes CASSPTSGARTDTQYF.

The chain has TRBV10-2 and TRBJ1-1, with 7 bases fitting TRBD1. This CDR3 comprises 13 residues. Germline V gives CDR1 WSHSY, CDR2 SAAADI. The ends lost 7 bases at V and 8 bases at J; junction bases unmatched: 10. CDR3 in amino acids: CASTLTGATEAFF. The CDR3 DNA reads TGCGCCAGCACTCTCACAGGGGCCACAGAAGCTTTCTTT.

The chain couples TRBV29-1 to TRBJ2-1; possible D gene TRBD2, 5 bases. The V end was cut by 7 bases, the J end by 3 bases, with 13 bases between. CDR1 SQVTM and CDR2 ANQGSEA come from the germline V gene. The CDR3 has 13 residues. CDR3 DNA sequence: TGCAGCGCTACGGACGGGGTCTACAATGAGCAGTTCTTC. This codes for CSATDGVYNEQFF.

DNA of the CDR3: TGTGCCAGCAGCTTCGGGCAAAGGGGGGAGACCCAGTACTTC. Its translation: CASSFGQRGETQYF. The V call is TRBV7-9, the J call TRBJ2-5; weak D call: TRBD1 (6 bases). There are 14 residues in the CDR3. Trimming pared 3 bases from V and 5 bases from J, leaving 13 bases between. Germline CDR1 reads SEHNR; CDR2 reads FQNEAQ (reference sequence).

V is TRBV5-1 and J is TRBJ2-1, with D possibly being TRBD2 (6 bases). V dropped 3 bases and J dropped 13 bases, with 20 bases sitting between them. CDR3 length equals 14 residues. Germline V gives CDR1 SGHRS, CDR2 YFSETQ. The CDR3 bases are TGCGCCAGCAGCTCGGAAGCGGGTAGGACGCAACAGTTCTTC. Its protein is CASSSEAGRTQQFF.

The chain recombines TRBV7-9 with TRBJ1-6; D gene ambiguous. Trimming removed 5 bases from V and 9 bases from J, with 14 bases in between. This CDR3 has 14 amino acids. Per the germline V gene, CDR1 is SEHNR and CDR2 is FQNEAQ (reference sequence). CDR3 protein: CASSPDYLGSPLHF. The CDR3 region has the DNA TGTGCCAGCAGCCCCGACTACTTGGGTTCACCCCTCCACTTT.